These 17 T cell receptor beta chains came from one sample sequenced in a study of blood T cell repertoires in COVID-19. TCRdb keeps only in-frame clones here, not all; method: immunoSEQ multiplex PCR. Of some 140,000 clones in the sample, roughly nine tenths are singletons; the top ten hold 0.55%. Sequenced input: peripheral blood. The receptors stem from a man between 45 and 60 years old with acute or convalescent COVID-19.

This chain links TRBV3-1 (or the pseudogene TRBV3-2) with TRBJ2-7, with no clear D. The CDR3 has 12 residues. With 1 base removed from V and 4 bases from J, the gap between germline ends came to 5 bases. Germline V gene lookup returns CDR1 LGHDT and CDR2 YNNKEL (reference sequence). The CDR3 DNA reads TGTGCCAGCAGCCAAGGTCCTTACGAGCAGTACTTC. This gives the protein CASSQGPYEQYF.

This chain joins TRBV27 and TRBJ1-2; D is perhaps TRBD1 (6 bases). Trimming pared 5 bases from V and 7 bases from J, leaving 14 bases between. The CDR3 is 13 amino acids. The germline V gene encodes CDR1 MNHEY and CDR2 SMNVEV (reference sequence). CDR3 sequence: CASSTTGLRGYTF. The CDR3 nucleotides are TGTGCCAGCAGTACCACAGGGTTGCGTGGCTACACCTTC.

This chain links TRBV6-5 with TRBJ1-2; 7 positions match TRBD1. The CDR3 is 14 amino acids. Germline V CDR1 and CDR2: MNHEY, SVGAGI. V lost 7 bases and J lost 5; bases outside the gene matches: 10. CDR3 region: CASKPRGSDYGYTF. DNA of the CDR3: TGTGCCAGCAAACCCAGGGGGTCGGATTATGGCTACACCTTC.

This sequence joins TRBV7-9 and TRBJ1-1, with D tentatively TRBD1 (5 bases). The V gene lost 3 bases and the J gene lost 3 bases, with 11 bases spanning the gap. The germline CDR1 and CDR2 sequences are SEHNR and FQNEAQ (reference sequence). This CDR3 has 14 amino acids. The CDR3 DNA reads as TGTGCCAGCAGCTTTAAGGGGCCGGACACTGAAGCTTTCTTT. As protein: CASSFKGPDTEAFF.

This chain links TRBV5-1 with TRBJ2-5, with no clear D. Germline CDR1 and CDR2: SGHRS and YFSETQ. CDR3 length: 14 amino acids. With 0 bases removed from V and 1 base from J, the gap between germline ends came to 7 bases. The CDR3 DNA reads TGCGCCAGCAGCTTGGTTGCGAGCCAAGAGACCCAGTACTTC. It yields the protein CASSLVASQETQYF. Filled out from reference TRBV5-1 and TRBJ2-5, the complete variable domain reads KAGVTQTPRYLIKTRGQQVTLSCSPISGHRSVSWYQQTPGQGLQFLFEYFSETQRNKGNFPGRFSGRQFSNSRSEMNVSTLELGDSALYLCASSLVASQETQYFGPGTRLLVL.

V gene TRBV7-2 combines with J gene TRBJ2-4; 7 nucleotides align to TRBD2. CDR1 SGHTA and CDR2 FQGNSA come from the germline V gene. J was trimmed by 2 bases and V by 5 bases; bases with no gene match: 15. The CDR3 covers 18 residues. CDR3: CASSLKTLPGGPKNIQYF. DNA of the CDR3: TGTGCCAGCAGCCTTAAGACCCTTCCGGGGGGACCCAAAAACATTCAGTACTTC.

The CDR3 DNA is TGTGCCAGCACTAGTGGGAGCGGGGCCTATGGCTACACCTTC. Amino acid sequence: CASTSGSGAYGYTF. This chain joins TRBV6-5 and TRBJ1-2; D possibly corresponds to TRBD1 (5 bases). Germline V CDR1 and CDR2: MNHEY, SVGAGI. Trimming shortened V by 7 bases and J by 4 bases, and 16 bases separated the two germline ends. The CDR3 has 14 amino acids.

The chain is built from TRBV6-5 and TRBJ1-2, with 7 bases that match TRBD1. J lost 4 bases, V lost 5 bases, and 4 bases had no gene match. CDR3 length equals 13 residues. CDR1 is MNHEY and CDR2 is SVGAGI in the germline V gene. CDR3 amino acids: CASSRGPGYGYTF. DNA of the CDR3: TGTGCCAGCAGTAGGGGGCCTGGCTATGGCTACACCTTC.

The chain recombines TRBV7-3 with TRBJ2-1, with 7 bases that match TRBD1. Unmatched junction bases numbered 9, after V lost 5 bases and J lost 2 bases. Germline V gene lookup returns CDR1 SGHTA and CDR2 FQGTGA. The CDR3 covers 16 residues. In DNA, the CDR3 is TGTGCCAGCAGCCGCCCTGACAGGGTCCCCTACAATGAGCAGTTCTTC. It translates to CASSRPDRVPYNEQFF.

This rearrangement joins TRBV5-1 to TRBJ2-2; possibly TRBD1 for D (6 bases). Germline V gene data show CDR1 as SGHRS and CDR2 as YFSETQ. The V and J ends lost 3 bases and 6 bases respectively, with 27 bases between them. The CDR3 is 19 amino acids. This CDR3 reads CASSSISTPSIRGSGELFF. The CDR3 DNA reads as TGCGCCAGCAGCTCTATTTCGACTCCCTCTATCAGGGGCTCCGGGGAGCTGTTTTTT.

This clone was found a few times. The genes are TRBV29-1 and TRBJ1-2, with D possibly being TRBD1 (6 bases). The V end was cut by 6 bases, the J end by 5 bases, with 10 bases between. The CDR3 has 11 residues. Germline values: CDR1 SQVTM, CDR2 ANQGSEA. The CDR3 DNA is TGCAGCGTACAGGGTGAATATGGCTACACCTTC. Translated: CSVQGEYGYTF.

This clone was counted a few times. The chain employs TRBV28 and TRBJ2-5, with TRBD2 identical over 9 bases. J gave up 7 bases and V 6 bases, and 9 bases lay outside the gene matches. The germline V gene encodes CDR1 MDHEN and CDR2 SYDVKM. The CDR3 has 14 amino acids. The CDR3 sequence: CASRGSGGPWTQYF. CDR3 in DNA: TGTGCCAGCAGGGGTAGCGGGGGCCCTTGGACCCAGTACTTC.

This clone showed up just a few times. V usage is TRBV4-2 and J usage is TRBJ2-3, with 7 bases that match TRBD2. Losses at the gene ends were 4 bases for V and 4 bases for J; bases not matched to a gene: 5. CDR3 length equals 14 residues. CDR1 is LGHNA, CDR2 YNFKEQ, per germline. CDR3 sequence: CASSLREGADTQYF. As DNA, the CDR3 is TGTGCCAGCAGCCTTAGGGAGGGCGCAGATACGCAGTATTTT.

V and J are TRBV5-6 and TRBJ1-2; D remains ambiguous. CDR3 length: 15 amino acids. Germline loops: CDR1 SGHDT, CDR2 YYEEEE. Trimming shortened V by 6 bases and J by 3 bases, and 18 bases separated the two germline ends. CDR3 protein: CASMRAGRADYGYTF. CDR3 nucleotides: TGTGCCAGCATGAGGGCGGGCAGAGCGGACTATGGCTACACCTTC.

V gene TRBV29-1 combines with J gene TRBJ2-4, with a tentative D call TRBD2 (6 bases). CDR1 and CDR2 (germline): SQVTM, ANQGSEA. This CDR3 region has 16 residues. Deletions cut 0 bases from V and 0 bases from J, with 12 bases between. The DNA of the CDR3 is TGCAGCGTTGAAGATCGGGGGTCGGTAGCCAAAAACATTCAGTACTTC. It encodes CSVEDRGSVAKNIQYF.

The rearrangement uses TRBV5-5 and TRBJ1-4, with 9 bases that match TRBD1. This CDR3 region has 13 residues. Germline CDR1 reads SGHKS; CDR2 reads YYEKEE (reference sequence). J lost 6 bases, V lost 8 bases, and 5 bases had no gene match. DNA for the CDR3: TGTGCCAGTGCCGGGACAGGGTATGAAAAACTGTTTTTT. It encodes CASAGTGYEKLFF.

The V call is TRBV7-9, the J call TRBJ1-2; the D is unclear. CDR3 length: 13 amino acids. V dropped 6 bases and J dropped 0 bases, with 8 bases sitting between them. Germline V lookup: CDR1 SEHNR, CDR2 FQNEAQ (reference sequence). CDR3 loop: CASRYLANYGYTF. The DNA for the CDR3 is TGTGCCAGCAGGTACTTAGCTAACTATGGCTACACCTTC.